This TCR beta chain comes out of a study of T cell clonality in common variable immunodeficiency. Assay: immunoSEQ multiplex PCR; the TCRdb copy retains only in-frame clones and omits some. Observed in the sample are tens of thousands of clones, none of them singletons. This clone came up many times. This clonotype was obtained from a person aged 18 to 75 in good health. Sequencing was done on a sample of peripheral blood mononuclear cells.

Here the CDR3 reads CASSELDREKLFF. The CDR3 DNA, read in part, is TGCGCCAGCAGCGAACTAGACCGTGAAAAA. The chain joins TRBV4-1 to TRBJ1-4; D unclear. With the read ending 3 residues before the CDR3 end, the germline J gene is used to fill in that end. There are 13 residues in the CDR3. The V end was cut by 5 bases, the J end by 7 bases, with 11 bases between. CDR1 and CDR2 (germline): MGHRA, YSYEKL.